This T cell receptor beta chain emerged from a study of cytomegalovirus exposure and HLA in healthy donors. Study results and caveats: Researchers counted 164 TCR beta chains as cytomegalovirus-associated. Across all donors, roughly uniform sequencing depth was an assumption of the presence/absence analyses. One later analysis reportedly identified an Asian-associated ancestry cluster that showed fewer N-insertions than the approximately 710-donor mean.

It was with 60 Vbeta and 13 Jbeta primers that the PCR ran. Generated by immunoSEQ multiplex PCR, the TCRdb table keeps only in-frame clones and is missing some. The data hold approximately 210,000 clones, with about 89% observed a single time. This clone was seen more than once but under ten times. Its antigen remains unidentified. Nominal health characterized the donors when sampled, though unrecorded immune exposures were likely. The CDR3 runs to 16 residues. Germline assignment: CDR1 LNHNV and CDR2 YYDKDF (reference sequence). V lost 0 bases to trimming and J lost 5 bases; unmatched junction nucleotides: 8.

Input material: PBMCs. The V call is TRBV15, the J call TRBJ1-1, with TRBD1 matching over 8 bases. The clonotype was recovered from a man aged 25-45 years in good health and CMV-seronegative. CDR3 in DNA: TGTGCCACCAGCAGAGAGACGACAGGGGCCCTAACTGAAGCTTTCTTT. Amino acid sequence: CATSRETTGALTEAFF.